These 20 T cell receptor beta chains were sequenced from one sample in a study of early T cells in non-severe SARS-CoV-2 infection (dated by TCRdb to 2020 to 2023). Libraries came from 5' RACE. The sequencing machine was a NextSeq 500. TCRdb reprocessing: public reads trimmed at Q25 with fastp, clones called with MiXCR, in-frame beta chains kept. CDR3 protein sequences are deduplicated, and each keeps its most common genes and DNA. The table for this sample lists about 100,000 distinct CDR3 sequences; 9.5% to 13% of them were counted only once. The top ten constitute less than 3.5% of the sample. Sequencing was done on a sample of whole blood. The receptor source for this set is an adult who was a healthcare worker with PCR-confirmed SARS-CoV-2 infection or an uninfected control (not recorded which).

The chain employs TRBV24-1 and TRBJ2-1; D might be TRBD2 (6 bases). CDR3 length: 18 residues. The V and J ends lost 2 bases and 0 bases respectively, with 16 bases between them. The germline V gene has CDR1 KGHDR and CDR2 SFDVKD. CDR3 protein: CATSDSGQAGSSYNEQFF. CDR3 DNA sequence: TGTGCCACCAGTGATTCGGGGCAAGCGGGCTCCTCCTACAATGAGCAGTTCTTC.

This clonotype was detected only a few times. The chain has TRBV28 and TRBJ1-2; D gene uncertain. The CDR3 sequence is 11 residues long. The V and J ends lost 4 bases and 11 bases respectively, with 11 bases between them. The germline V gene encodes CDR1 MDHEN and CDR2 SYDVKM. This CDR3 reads CASSSPRTYTF. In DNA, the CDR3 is TGTGCCAGCAGTTCCCCCCGGACTTACACCTTC.

CDR3 in amino acids: CSVVVQINQPQHF. The CDR3 nucleotides read TGCAGCGTTGTCGTACAGATCAATCAGCCCCAGCATTTT. The chain uses TRBV29-1 and TRBJ1-5; D is ambiguous. CDR1 and CDR2 from the germline V gene are SQVTM and ANQGSEA. The CDR3 spans 13 residues. V lost 4 bases and J 3 bases, leaving 10 bases between the germline ends.

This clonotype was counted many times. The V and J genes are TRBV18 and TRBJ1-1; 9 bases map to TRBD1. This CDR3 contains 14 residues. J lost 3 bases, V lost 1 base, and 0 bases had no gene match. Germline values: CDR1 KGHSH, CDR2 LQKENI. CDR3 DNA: TGTGCCAGCTCACCACGGACAGGGGACACTGAAGCTTTCTTT. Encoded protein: CASSPRTGDTEAFF.

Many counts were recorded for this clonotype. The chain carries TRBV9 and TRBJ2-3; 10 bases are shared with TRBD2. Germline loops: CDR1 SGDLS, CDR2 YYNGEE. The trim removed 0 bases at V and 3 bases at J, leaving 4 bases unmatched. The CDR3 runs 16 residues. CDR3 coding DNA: TGTGCCAGCAGCGTAGAAGCGGGGGGGCATACAGATACGCAGTATTTT. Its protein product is CASSVEAGGHTDTQYF.

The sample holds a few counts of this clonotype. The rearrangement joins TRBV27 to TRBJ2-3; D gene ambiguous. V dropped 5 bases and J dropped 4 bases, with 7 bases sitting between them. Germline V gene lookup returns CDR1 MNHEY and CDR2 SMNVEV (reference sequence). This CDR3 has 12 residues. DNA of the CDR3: TGTGCCAGCAGTGCCAGCGCAGATACGCAGTATTTT. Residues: CASSASADTQYF.

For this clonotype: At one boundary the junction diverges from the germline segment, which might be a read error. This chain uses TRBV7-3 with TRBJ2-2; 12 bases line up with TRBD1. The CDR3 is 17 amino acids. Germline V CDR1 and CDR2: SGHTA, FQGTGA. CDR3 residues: CASSLTPGQGAPGEPFF. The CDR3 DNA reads TGTGCCAGCAGCTTAACGCCGGGACAGGGGGCACCCGGGGAGCCGTTTTTT.

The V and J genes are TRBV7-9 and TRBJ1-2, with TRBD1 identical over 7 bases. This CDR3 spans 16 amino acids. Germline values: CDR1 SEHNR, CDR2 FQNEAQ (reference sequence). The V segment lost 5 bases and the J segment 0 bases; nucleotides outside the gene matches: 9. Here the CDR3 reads CASSRYTGVSNYGYTF. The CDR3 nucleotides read TGTGCCAGCAGCCGGTATACAGGGGTTTCTAACTATGGCTACACCTTC.

The CDR3 loop reads CSVDERFGEQFF. The CDR3 DNA is TGCAGCGTTGATGAACGGTTCGGTGAGCAGTTCTTC. The chain carries TRBV29-1 and TRBJ2-1; D remains ambiguous. The CDR3 extends over 12 amino acids. Trimming took 3 bases from V and 9 from J, leaving 12 bases between them. Per the germline V gene, CDR1 is SQVTM and CDR2 is ANQGSEA.

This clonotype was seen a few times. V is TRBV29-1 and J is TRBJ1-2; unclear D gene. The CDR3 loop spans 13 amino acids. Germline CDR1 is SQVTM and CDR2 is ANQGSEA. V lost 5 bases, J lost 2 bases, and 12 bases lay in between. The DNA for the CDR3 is TGCAGCGTTCGATCGACTGACAACTATGGCTACACCTTC. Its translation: CSVRSTDNYGYTF.

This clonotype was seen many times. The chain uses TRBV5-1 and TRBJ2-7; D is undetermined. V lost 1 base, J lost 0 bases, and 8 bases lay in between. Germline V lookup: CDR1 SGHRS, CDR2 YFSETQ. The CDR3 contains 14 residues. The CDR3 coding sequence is TGCGCCAGCAGCTTGACGGGTAGCTCCTACGAGCAGTACTTC. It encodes CASSLTGSSYEQYF.

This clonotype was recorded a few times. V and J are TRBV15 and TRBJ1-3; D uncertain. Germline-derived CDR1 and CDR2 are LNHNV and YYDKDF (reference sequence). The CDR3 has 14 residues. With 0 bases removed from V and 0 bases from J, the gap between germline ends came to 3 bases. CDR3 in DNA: TGTGCCACCAGCAGAGATCCCTCTGGAAACACCATATATTTT. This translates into CATSRDPSGNTIYF.

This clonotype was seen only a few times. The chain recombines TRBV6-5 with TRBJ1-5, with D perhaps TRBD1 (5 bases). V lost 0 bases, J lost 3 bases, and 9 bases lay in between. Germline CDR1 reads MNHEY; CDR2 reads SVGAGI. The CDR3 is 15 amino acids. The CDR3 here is CASSYSWDPNQPQHF. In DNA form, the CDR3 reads TGTGCCAGCAGTTACTCATGGGACCCCAATCAGCCCCAGCATTTT.

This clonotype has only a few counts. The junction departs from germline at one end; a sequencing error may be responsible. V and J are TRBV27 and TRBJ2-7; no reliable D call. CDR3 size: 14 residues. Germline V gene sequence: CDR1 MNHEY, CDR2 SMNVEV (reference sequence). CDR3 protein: CTSARSNRGSEQYF. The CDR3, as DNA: TGTACCAGCGCGCGCTCTAACCGCGGTTCCGAGCAGTACTTC.

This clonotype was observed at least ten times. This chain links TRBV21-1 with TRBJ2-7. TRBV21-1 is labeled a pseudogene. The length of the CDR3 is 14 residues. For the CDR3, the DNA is TGTGCCAGCAGCAAATCGGGCTTTTCCTACGAGCAGTACTTC. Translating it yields CASSKSGFSYEQYF.

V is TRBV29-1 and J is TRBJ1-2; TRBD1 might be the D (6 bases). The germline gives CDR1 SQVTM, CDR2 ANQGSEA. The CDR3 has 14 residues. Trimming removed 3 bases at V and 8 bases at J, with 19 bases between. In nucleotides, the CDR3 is TGCAGCGTTGATGGAGGGGGGCCGCTGCTAGGCTACACCTTC. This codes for CSVDGGGPLLGYTF.

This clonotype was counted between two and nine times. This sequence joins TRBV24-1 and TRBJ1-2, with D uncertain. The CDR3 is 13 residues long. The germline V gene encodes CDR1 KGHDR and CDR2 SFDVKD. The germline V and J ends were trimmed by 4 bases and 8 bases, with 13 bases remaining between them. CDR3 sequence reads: CATSDAQVIGYTF. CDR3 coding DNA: TGTGCCACCAGTGACGCACAAGTAATCGGCTACACCTTC.

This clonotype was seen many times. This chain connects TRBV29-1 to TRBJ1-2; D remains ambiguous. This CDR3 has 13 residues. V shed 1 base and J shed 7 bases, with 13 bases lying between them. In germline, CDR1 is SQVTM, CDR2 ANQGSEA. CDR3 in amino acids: CSVEAAGLSGYTF. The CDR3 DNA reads TGCAGCGTTGAAGCCGCTGGCCTTTCTGGCTACACCTTC.

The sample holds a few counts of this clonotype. The chain's CDR3 is CASSESPGYNEQFF. CDR3 bases: TGCGCCAGCAGTGAGTCGCCGGGCTACAATGAGCAGTTCTTC. The chain couples TRBV10-1 to TRBJ2-1; unclear D gene. CDR3 length equals 14 residues. Germline CDR1 is WNHNN and CDR2 is SYGVQD (reference sequence). V was shortened by 0 bases and J by 3 bases, with 6 bases between the two germline ends.

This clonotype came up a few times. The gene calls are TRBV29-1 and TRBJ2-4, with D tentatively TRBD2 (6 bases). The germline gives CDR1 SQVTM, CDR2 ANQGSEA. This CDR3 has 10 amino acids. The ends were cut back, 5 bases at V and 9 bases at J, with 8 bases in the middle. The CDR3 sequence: CSVLEGIQYF. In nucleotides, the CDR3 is TGCAGCGTTCTGGAGGGCATTCAGTACTTC.